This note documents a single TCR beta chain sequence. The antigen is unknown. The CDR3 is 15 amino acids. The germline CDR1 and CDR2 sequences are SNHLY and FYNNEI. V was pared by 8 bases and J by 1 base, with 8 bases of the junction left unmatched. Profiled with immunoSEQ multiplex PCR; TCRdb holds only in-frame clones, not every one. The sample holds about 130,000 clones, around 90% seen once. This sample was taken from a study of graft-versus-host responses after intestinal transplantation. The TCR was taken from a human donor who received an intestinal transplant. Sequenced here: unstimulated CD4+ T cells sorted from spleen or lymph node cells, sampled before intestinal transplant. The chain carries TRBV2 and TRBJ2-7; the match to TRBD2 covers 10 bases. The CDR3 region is CASGPLAGVSYEQYF. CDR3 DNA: TGTGCCAGCGGGCCTCTAGCGGGAGTATCCTACGAGCAGTACTTC. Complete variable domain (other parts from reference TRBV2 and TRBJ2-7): EPEVTQTPSHQVTQMGQEVILRCVPISNHLYFYWYRQILGQKVEFLVSFYNNEISEKSEIFDDQFSVERPDGSNFTLKIRSTKLEDSAMYFCASGPLAGVSYEQYFGPGTRLTVT.